This TCR beta chain was found in a study of blood T cell repertoires in COVID-19. Turning to the study itself: Specimens from acute and convalescent COVID-19 originated in the United States, Italy and Spain. From T cells, B-cell-depleted T cells, or PBMCs came the material, which was cDNA or gDNA.

As handled by the study authors: Reference gene primers were amplified, and this amplification served to estimate nucleated cell counts. TCRdb's table, derived via immunoSEQ multiplex PCR, lists solely in-frame clones and lacks some. V, J and clone size reflect that table, while D and trimming were determined from the DNA. This table holds some 170,000 clones, roughly 89% found once. V was pared by 6 bases and J by 1 base, with 9 bases between. CDR1 and CDR2 (germline): SNHLY, FYNNEI. The CDR3 extends over 13 amino acids. The chain links TRBV2 to TRBJ1-2; D is perhaps TRBD1 (5 bases). The TCR originated in a woman in her fifties or sixties who had recovered from COVID-19. Specimen: peripheral blood. The CDR3 spells CASSLQVNYGYTF. The CDR3 bases are TGTGCCAGCAGCTTACAGGTTAACTATGGCTACACCTTC. Full variable domain (remainder filled in from reference TRBV2 and TRBJ1-2): EPEVTQTPSHQVTQMGQEVILRCVPISNHLYFYWYRQILGQKVEFLVSFYNNEISEKSEIFDDQFSVERPDGSNFTLKIRSTKLEDSAMYFCASSLQVNYGYTFGSGTRLTVV.